Below are 18 T cell receptor beta chains sequenced from a single sample in a study of spatial heterogeneity in lung cancer. From the 5' RACE reads, TCRdb called clonotypes with MiXCR, one entry per CDR3 protein. The sample records just under 95,000 distinct CDR3 sequences, about 12% being singletons. This sample's time point: sample taken at primary tumor resection. The material was PBMCs, obtained at surgery. These receptor sequences come from a male donor with early-stage non-small cell lung cancer.

The CDR3 sequence: CASSEFGRRSTDTQYF. CDR3 DNA: TGTGCCAGCAGTGAATTCGGGCGCAGAAGCACAGATACGCAGTATTTT. The rearrangement uses TRBV6-1 and TRBJ2-3; D not certain. The V and J ends lost 2 bases and 0 bases respectively, with 12 bases between them. In germline, CDR1 is MNHNS, CDR2 SASEGT. The CDR3 consists of 16 residues.

This chain links TRBV24-1 with TRBJ2-1; 9 nucleotides line up with TRBD2. V gave up 4 bases and J gave up 6 bases; unmatched junction bases: 12. This CDR3 is 17 amino acids long. Germline CDR1 and CDR2: KGHDR and SFDVKD. CDR3 coding DNA: TGTGCCACCAGTGACCCCTGGGGTAGCGGGAGTCGCAATGAGCAGTTCTTC. This sequence encodes CATSDPWGSGSRNEQFF.

A remark on this clonotype: An end of the junction does not agree with germline; a read error may underlie this. V and J are TRBV12-3 or TRBV12-4 and TRBJ2-2, with D possibly TRBD1 on 9 matching bases. The CDR3 sequence is 13 residues long. CDR3 region: CASRTGGSGKLFF. The CDR3 bases are TGTGCCAGCAGGACAGGGGGTAGCGGGAAGCTGTTTTTT.

This rearrangement joins TRBV18 to TRBJ2-1; possible D gene TRBD1, 6 bases. CDR3 size: 14 residues. The V and J ends lost 5 bases and 5 bases respectively, with 13 bases between them. CDR1 and CDR2 from the germline V gene are KGHSH and LQKENI. The CDR3 sequence is CASSRAGANNEQFF. DNA of the CDR3: TGTGCCAGCTCAAGGGCAGGGGCTAACAATGAGCAGTTCTTC.

The rearrangement joins TRBV7-2 to TRBJ1-2, with no clear D. The CDR3 loop spans 15 amino acids. Germline CDR1 SGHTA, CDR2 FQGNSA. V dropped 1 base and J dropped 0 bases, with 9 bases sitting between them. The CDR3 sequence: CASSLGRRANYGYTF. DNA for the CDR3: TGTGCCAGCAGCTTAGGTCGGAGAGCTAACTATGGCTACACCTTC.

Only a few counts were recorded for this clonotype. The chain carries TRBV24-1 and TRBJ2-1; 7 nucleotides agree with TRBD1. Germline V gene sequence: CDR1 KGHDR, CDR2 SFDVKD. This CDR3 is 16 amino acids long. The V segment lost 3 bases and the J segment 5 bases; nucleotides outside the gene matches: 9. The CDR3 DNA follows: TGTGCCACCAGTGATCAAAATCCGGGACAGAACAATGAGCAGTTCTTC. Translation gives CATSDQNPGQNNEQFF.

This clonotype appeared many times. V gene TRBV9 combines with J gene TRBJ1-6; unclear D gene. Germline V lookup: CDR1 SGDLS, CDR2 YYNGEE. CDR3 length: 15 amino acids. Trimming pared 4 bases from V and 0 bases from J, leaving 8 bases between. The CDR3 coding sequence is TGTGCCAGCAGCACCCAGAGCTCCTATAATTCACCCCTCCACTTT. Translating gives CASSTQSSYNSPLHF. Combining the CDR3 with reference TRBV9 and TRBJ1-6 gives the whole variable domain DSGVTQTPKHLITATGQRVTLRCSPRSGDLSVYWYQQSLDQGLQFLIQYYNGEERAKGNILERFSAQQFPDLHSELNLSSLELGDSALYFCASSTQSSYNSPLHFGNGTRLTVT.

This clonotype has at least ten counts. The chain links TRBV5-1 to TRBJ2-3; 8 nucleotides match TRBD2. Trimming at V came to 2 bases and at J to 2 bases, leaving 7 bases not matched to a gene. Germline V gene data show CDR1 as SGHRS and CDR2 as YFSETQ. The CDR3 contains 16 residues. DNA for the CDR3: TGCGCCAGCAGCTTCAATCCGGGGGGGAACACAGATACGCAGTATTTT. This codes for CASSFNPGGNTDTQYF.

This clonotype was counted ten times or more. The gene calls are TRBV6-2 or TRBV6-3 and TRBJ2-7, with D possibly TRBD1 on 6 matching bases. This CDR3 is 17 amino acids long. Germline V gene sequence: CDR1 MNHEY, CDR2 SVGEGT. V dropped 7 bases and J dropped 2 bases, with 24 bases sitting between them. CDR3 loop: CASTPNPGQRTTYEQYF. Written as DNA, the CDR3 is TGTGCCAGCACCCCCAATCCGGGACAACGGACCACCTACGAGCAGTACTTC.

The chain couples TRBV20-1 to TRBJ2-2; a possible D gene is TRBD1 (6 bases). V was cut by 2 bases and J by 9 bases, with 10 bases left in between. There are 12 residues in the CDR3. The germline V gene has CDR1 DFQATT and CDR2 SNEGSKA (reference sequence). The CDR3 DNA reads as TGCAGTGCTAGACGCACAGGGCGGGAGCTGTTTTTT. Residues: CSARRTGRELFF.

At least ten counts were recorded for this clonotype. The chain couples TRBV6-5 to TRBJ2-7; a weak D match, TRBD1 (6 bases). Per germline, CDR1 MNHEY and CDR2 SVGAGI. This CDR3 comprises 15 residues. Trimming shortened V by 5 bases and J by 2 bases, and 16 bases separated the two germline ends. For the CDR3, the DNA is TGTGCCAGCAGTGGGGGCACCTCAAACCCCTACGAGCAGTACTTC. This translates into CASSGGTSNPYEQYF.

V and J are TRBV20-1 and TRBJ2-1, with 11 nucleotides matching TRBD1. Germline values: CDR1 DFQATT, CDR2 SNEGSKA (reference sequence). V shed 2 bases, J shed 8 bases, and the junction held 14 bases outside the gene matches. The CDR3 spans 17 residues. The CDR3 region has the DNA TGCAGTGCTAGATCTCCGGGCCGGACAGGGGGCTTCGATGAGCAGTTCTTC. It yields the protein CSARSPGRTGGFDEQFF.

The V gene is TRBV5-1, the J gene TRBJ2-5, with 7 bases matching TRBD2. Trimming took 7 bases from V and 3 from J; bases not matched to a gene: 6. The CDR3 runs 13 residues. Germline CDR1 is SGHRS and CDR2 is YFSETQ. This chain's CDR3 is CASVRDYEETQYF. The CDR3 coding sequence is TGCGCCAGCGTTCGGGACTATGAAGAGACCCAGTACTTC.

At least ten counts were recorded for this clonotype. The genes are TRBV24-1 and TRBJ2-5; D not resolved. Trimming pared 5 bases from V and 2 bases from J, leaving 8 bases between. The CDR3 has 13 residues. CDR1 is KGHDR and CDR2 is SFDVKD in the germline V gene. In DNA, the CDR3 is TGTGCCACCAGTGGTGACGGGCAAGAGACCCAGTACTTC. Residues: CATSGDGQETQYF.

This rearrangement joins TRBV29-1 to TRBJ2-7; a possible D gene is TRBD2 (6 bases). The germline gives CDR1 SQVTM, CDR2 ANQGSEA. Trimming took off 4 bases at V and 1 base at J, with 11 bases between the two ends. This CDR3 contains 13 residues. This CDR3 reads CSVVASGSYEQYF. CDR3 coding DNA: TGCAGCGTTGTTGCCAGCGGGTCCTACGAGCAGTACTTC.

J is TRBJ2-3 and V is TRBV5-1, with no clear D. This CDR3 is built from 16 residues. V shed 4 bases and J shed 2 bases, with 17 bases lying between them. CDR1 SGHRS and CDR2 YFSETQ come from the germline V gene. The CDR3 sequence is CASSQDGASFTDTQYF. CDR3 in DNA: TGCGCCAGCAGCCAAGACGGCGCCAGCTTCACAGATACGCAGTATTTT.

The chain is built from TRBV28 and TRBJ2-5; maybe TRBD2 (5 bases). Germline loops: CDR1 MDHEN, CDR2 SYDVKM. CDR3 length: 14 amino acids. V lost 4 bases to trimming and J lost 3 bases, with 12 bases between them. CDR3 in amino acids: CASSSSGSEETQYF. DNA for the CDR3: TGTGCCAGCAGTTCCTCTGGTAGCGAAGAGACCCAGTACTTC.

This clonotype was recorded at least ten times. This chain joins TRBV7-2 and TRBJ1-1; D remains ambiguous. Germline CDR1 reads SGHTA; CDR2 reads FQGNSA. The V and J ends lost 3 bases and 1 base respectively, with 3 bases between them. This CDR3 region has 12 residues. The CDR3 DNA is TGTGCCAGCAGCTTCGGGAACACTGAAGCTTTCTTT. Translating it yields CASSFGNTEAFF. The whole variable domain, remainder taken from reference TRBV7-2 and TRBJ1-1, is GAGVSQSPSNKVTEKGKDVELRCDPISGHTALYWYRQSLGQGLEFLIYFQGNSAPDKSGLPSDRFSAERTGGSVSTLTIQRTQQEDSAVYLCASSFGNTEAFFGQGTRLTVV.